This T cell receptor beta chain was sequenced for a study of T cell responses to AZD1222 COVID-19 vaccine. Study results and caveats: The donor group comprised mostly white British people and more females; the analysis possibly underestimated clonal diversity. AZD1222 recipients seropositive at baseline numbered only 6 or 7.

The CDR3 covers 14 residues. Germline values: CDR1 MDHEN, CDR2 SYDVKM. V lost 5 bases and J lost 4; bases outside the gene matches: 8. Assay: immunoSEQ multiplex PCR; the TCRdb copy retains only in-frame clones and omits some. The table records under 95,000 clones, 80% to 90% of them present only once. This clone was counted only a few times. Its antigen is unknown. The receptor comes from an adult in good health. This rearrangement joins TRBV28 to TRBJ2-7, with 7 bases lining up with TRBD1. The material sequenced was peripheral blood, taken on day 0 of AZD1222 vaccination. The CDR3 DNA reads as TGTGCCAGCAGTCAGACGGGACAGCAATACGAGCAGTACTTC. Translating it yields CASSQTGQQYEQYF.